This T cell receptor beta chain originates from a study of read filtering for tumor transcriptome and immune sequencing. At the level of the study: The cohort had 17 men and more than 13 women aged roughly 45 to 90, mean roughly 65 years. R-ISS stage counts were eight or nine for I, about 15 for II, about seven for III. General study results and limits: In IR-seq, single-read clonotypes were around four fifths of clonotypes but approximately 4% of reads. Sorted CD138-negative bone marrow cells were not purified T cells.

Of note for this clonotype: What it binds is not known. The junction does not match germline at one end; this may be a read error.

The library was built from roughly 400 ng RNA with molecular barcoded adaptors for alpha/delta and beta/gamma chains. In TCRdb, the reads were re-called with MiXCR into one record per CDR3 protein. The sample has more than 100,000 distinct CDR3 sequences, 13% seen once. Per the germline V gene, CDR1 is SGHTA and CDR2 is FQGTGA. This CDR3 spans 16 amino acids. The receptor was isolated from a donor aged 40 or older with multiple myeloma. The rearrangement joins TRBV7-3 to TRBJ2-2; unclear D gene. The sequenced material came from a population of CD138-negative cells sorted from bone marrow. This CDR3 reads CASSLTGNPNTRELFF. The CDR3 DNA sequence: TGTGCCAGCAGCTTAACTGGAAACCCGAACACCAGGGAGCTGTTTTTT. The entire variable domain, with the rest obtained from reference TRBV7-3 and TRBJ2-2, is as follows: GAGVSQTPSNKVTEKGKYVELRCDPISGHTALYWYRQSLGQGPEFLIYFQGTGAADDSGLPNDRFFAVRPEGSVSTLKIQRTERGDSAVYLCASSLTGNPNTRELFFGEGSRLTVL.